This T cell receptor beta chain was recorded in a study of T cell responses to AZD1222 COVID-19 vaccine. Measured with immunoSEQ multiplex PCR; TCRdb has only the in-frame clones, and not every one. The data hold about 110,000 clones, with 87% observed a single time. Sample: peripheral blood, taken 28 days after the second AZD1222 dose. This clonotype was sampled from an adult who received the AZD1222 COVID-19 vaccine.

CDR3 sequence: CAWSRPGQSKSGANVLTF. The DNA for the CDR3 is TGTGCCTGGAGTCGCCCGGGACAGTCAAAATCTGGGGCCAACGTCCTGACTTTC. The chain combines TRBV30 with TRBJ2-6, with 7 bases that match TRBD1. The CDR3 length is 18 residues. J lost 1 base, V lost 2 bases, and 11 bases had no gene match. From germline, CDR1 is GTSNPN and CDR2 SVGIG (reference sequence).